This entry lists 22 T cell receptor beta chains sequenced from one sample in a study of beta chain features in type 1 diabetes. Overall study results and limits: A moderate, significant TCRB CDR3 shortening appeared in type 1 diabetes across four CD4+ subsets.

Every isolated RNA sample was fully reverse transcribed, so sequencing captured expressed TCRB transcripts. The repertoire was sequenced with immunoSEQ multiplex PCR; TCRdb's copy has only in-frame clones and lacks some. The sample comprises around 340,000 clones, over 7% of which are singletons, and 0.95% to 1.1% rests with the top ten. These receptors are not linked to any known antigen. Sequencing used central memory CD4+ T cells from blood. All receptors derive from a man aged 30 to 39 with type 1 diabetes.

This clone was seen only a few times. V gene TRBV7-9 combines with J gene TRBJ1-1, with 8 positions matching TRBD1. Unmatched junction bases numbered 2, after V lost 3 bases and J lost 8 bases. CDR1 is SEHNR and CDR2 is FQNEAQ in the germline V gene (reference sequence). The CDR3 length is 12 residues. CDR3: CASSFQGAEAFF. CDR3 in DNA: TGTGCCAGCAGCTTTCAGGGGGCGGAAGCTTTCTTT.

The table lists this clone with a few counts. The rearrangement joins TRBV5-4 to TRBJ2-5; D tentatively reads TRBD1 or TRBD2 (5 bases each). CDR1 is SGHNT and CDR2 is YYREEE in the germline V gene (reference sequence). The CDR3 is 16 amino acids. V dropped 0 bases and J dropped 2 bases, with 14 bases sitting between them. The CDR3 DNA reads TGTGCCAGCAGCTTGGCCCTAGGGACGGGGCAAGAGACCCAGTACTTC. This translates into CASSLALGTGQETQYF.

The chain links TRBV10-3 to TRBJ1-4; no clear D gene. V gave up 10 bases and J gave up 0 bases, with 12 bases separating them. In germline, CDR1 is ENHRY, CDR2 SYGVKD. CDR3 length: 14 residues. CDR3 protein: CATRPLATNEKLFF. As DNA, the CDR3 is TGTGCCACCAGACCGCTCGCAACTAATGAAAAACTGTTTTTT.

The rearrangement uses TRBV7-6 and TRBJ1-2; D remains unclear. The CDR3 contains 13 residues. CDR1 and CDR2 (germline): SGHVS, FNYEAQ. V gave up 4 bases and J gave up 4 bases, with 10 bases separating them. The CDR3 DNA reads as TGTGCCAGCAGCTCCGTGGCGGGCTATGGCTACACCTTC. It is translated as CASSSVAGYGYTF.

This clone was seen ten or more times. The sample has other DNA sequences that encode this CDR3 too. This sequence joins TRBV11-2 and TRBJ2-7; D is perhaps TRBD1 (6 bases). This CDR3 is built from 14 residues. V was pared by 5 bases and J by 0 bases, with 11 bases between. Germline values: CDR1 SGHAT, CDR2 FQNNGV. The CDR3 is CASSRGHSSYEQYF. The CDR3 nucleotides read TGTGCCAGCAGCCGGGGACACAGCTCCTACGAGCAGTACTTC.

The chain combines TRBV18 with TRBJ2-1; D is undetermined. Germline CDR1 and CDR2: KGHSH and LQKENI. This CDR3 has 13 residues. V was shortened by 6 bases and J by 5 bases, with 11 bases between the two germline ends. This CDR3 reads CASSLQTDNEQFF. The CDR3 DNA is TGTGCCAGCTCTCTTCAGACCGACAATGAGCAGTTCTTC.

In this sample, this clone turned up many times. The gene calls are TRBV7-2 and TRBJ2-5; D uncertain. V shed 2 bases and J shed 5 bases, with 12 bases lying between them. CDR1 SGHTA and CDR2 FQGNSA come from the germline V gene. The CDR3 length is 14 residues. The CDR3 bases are TGTGCCAGCAGCTTAAACTATAAAGCGGAGACCCAGTACTTC. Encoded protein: CASSLNYKAETQYF.

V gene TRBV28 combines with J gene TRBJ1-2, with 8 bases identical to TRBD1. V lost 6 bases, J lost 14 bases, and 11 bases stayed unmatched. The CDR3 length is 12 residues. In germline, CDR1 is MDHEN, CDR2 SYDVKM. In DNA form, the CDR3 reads TGTGCCAGCAGACGGACAGGGCAGAGGGGGACCTTC. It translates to CASRRTGQRGTF.

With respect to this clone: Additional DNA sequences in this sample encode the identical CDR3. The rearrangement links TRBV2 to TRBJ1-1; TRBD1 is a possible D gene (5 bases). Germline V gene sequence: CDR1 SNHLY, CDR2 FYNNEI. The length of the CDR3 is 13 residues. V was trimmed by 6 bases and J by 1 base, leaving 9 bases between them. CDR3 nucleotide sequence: TGTGCCAGCAGCTGGGGCCCGAACACTGAAGCTTTCTTT. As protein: CASSWGPNTEAFF.

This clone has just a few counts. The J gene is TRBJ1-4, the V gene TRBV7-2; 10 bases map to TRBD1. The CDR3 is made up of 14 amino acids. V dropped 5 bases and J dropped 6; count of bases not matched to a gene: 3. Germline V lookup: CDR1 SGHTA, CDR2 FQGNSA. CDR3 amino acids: CASSVDRGDEKLFF. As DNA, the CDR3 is TGTGCCAGCAGCGTGGACAGGGGGGATGAAAAACTGTTTTTT.

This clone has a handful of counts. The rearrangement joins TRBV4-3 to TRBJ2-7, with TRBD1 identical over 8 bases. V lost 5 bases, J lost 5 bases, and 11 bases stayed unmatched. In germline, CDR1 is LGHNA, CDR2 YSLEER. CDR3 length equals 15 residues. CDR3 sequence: CASSVRWTGYDEQYF. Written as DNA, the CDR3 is TGCGCCAGCAGCGTCCGCTGGACAGGGTACGACGAGCAGTACTTC.

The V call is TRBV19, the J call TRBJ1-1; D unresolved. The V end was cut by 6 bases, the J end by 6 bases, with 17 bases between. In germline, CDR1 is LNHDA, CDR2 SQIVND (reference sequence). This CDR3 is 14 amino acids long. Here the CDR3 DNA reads TGTGCCAGTAGACAAAGGGCCTACGAAGCTGAAGCTTTCTTT. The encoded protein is CASRQRAYEAEAFF.

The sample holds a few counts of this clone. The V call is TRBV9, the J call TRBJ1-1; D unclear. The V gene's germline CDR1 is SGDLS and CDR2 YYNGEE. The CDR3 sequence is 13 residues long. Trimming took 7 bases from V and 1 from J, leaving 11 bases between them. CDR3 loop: CASSITPNTEAFF. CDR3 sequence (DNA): TGTGCCAGCTCAATCACCCCGAACACTGAAGCTTTCTTT. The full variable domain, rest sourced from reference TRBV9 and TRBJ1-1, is DSGVTQTPKHLITATGQRVTLRCSPRSGDLSVYWYQQSLDQGLQFLIQYYNGEERAKGNILERFSAQQFPDLHSELNLSSLELGDSALYFCASSITPNTEAFFGQGTRLTVV.

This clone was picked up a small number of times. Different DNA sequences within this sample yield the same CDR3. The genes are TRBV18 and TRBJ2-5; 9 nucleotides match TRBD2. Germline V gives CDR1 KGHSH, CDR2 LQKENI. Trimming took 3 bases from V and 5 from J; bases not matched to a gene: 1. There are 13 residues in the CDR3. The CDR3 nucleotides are TGTGCCAGCTCACCGACTAGCGGTGAGACCCAGTACTTC. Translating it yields CASSPTSGETQYF.

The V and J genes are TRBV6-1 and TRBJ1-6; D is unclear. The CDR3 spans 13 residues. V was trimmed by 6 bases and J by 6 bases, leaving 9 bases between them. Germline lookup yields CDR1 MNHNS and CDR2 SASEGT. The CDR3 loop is CASRAGFNSPLHF. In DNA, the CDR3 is TGTGCCAGCAGGGCAGGTTTTAATTCACCCCTCCACTTT.

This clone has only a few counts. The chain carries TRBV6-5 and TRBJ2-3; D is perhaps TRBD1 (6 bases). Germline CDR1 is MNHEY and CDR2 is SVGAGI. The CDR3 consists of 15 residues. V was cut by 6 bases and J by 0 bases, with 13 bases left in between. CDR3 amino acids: CASSYIGQSTDTQYF. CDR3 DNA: TGTGCCAGCAGCTACATTGGACAGAGCACAGATACGCAGTATTTT.

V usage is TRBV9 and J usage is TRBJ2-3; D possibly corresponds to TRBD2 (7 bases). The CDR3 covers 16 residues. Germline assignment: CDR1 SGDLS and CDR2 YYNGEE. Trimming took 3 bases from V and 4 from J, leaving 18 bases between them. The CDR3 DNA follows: TGTGCCAGCAGCGGATGGGGGGGGCCCTCCGCAGATACGCAGTATTTT. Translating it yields CASSGWGGPSADTQYF.

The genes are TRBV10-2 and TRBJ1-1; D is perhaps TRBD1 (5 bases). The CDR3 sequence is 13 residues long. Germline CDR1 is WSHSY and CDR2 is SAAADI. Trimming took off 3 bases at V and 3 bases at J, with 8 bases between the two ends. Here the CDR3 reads CASSEGAYTEAFF. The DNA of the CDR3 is TGCGCCAGCAGTGAAGGGGCTTACACTGAAGCTTTCTTT.

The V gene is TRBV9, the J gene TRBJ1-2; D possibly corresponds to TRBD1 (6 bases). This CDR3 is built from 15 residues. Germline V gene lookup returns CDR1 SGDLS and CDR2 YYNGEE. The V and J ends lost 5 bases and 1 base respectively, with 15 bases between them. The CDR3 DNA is TGTGCCAGCAGTCCCAACCCGGACAGTAACTATGGCTACACCTTC. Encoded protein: CASSPNPDSNYGYTF.

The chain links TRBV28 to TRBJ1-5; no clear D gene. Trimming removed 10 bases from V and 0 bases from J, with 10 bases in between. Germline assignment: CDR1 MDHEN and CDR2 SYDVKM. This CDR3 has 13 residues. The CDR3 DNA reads TGTGCCACCAGCCAGGTTAGCAATCAGCCCCAGCATTTT. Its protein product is CATSQVSNQPQHF.

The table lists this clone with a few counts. The CDR3 DNA sequence: TGTGCCAGCAGCTTAGGGCGGGGGGCTACAACAGATACGCAGTATTTT. Residues: CASSLGRGATTDTQYF. The chain links TRBV7-2 to TRBJ2-3; TRBD2 aligns across 8 bases. V was clipped by 1 base and J by 3 bases; unmatched bases: 6. The CDR3 contains 16 residues. Germline-derived CDR1 and CDR2 are SGHTA and FQGNSA.

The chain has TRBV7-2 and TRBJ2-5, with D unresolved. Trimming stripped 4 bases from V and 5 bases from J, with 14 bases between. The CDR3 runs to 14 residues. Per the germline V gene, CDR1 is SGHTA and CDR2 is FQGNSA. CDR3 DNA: TGTGCCAGCAGCTCCCACTCGGTGATGGAGACCCAGTACTTC. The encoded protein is CASSSHSVMETQYF.